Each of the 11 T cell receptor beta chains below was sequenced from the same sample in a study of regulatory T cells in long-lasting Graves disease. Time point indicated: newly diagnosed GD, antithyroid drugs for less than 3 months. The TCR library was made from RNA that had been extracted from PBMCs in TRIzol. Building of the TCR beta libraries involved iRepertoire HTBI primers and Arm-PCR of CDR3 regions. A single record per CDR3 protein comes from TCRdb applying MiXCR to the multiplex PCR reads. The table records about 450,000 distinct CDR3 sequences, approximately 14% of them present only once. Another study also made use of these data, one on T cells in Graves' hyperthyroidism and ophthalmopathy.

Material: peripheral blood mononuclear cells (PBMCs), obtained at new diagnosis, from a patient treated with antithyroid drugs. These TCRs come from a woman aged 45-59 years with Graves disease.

The CDR3 nucleotides read TGTGCCACCAGTGACGTAAATCAGCCCCAGCATTTT. Translation: CATSDVNQPQHF. The chain is built from TRBV24-1 and TRBJ1-5; D unclear. V shed 4 bases and J shed 4 bases, with 4 bases lying between them. CDR1 and CDR2 (germline): KGHDR, SFDVKD. This CDR3 contains 12 residues.

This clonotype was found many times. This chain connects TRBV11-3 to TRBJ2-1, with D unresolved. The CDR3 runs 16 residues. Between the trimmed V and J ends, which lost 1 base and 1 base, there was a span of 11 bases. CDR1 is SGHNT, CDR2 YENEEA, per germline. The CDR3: CASSLGRIGSYNEQFF. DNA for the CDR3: TGTGCCAGCAGCTTAGGCAGGATAGGGTCCTACAATGAGCAGTTCTTC.

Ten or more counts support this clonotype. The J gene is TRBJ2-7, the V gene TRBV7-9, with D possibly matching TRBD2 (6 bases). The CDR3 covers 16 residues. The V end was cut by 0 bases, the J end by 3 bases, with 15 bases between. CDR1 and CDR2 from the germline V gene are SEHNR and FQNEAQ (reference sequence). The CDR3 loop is CASSLALWTTHYEQYF. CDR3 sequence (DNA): TGTGCCAGCAGCTTAGCTCTCTGGACTACCCACTACGAGCAGTACTTC. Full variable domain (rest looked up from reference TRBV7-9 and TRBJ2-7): DTGVSQNPRHKITKRGQNVTFRCDPISEHNRLYWYRQTLGQGPEFLTYFQNEAQLEKSRLLSDRFSAERPKGSFSTLEIQRTEQGDSAMYLCASSLALWTTHYEQYFGPGTRLTVT.

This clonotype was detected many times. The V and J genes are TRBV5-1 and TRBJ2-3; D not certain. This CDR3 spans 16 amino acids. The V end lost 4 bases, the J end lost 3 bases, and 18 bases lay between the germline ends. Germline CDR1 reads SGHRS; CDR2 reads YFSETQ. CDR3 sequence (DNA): TGCGCCAGCAGCCCCCCGATGGTTGGAGAAACAGATACGCAGTATTTT. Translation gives CASSPPMVGETDTQYF.

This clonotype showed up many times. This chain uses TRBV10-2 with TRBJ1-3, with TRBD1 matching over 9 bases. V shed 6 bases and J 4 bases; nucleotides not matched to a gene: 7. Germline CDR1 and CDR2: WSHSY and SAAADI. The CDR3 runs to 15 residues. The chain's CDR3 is CASRAGQGTGNTIYF. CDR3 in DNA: TGCGCCAGCAGAGCGGGACAGGGAACAGGAAACACCATATATTTT.

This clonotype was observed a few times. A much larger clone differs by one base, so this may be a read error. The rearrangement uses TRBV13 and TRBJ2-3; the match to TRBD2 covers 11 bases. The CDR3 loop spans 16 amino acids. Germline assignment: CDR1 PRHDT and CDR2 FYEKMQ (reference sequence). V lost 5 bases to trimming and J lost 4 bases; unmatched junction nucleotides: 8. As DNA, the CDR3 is TGTGCCAGCAGCATCAGACTAGCGGGATGGGCAGATACGCAGTATTTT. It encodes CASSIRLAGWADTQYF.

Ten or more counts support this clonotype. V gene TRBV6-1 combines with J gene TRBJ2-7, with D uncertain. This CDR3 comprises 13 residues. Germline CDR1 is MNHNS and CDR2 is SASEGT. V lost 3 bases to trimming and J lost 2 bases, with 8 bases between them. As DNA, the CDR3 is TGTGCCAGCAGTGACAGAAATACCTACGAGCAGTACTTC. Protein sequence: CASSDRNTYEQYF.

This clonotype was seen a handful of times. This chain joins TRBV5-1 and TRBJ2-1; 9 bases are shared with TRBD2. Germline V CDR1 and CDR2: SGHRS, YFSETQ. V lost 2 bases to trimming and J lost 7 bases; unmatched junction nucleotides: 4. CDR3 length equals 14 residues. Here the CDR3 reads CASSLLAGENEQFF. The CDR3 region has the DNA TGCGCCAGCAGCTTATTAGCGGGAGAGAATGAGCAGTTCTTC.

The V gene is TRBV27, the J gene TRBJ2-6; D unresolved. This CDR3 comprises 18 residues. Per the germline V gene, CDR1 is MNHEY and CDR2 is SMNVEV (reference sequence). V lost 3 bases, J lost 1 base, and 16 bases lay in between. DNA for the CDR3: TGTGCCAGCAGTTTCGGGCAGGTTTTTCAATCTGGGGCCAACGTCCTGACTTTC. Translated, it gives CASSFGQVFQSGANVLTF.

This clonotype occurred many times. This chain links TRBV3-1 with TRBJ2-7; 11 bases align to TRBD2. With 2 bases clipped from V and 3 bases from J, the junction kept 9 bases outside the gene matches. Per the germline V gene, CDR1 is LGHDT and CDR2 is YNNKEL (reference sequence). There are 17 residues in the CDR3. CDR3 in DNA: TGTGCCAGCAGCCAACACATTACACTAGCGGGAGTCTACGAGCAGTACTTC. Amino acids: CASSQHITLAGVYEQYF.

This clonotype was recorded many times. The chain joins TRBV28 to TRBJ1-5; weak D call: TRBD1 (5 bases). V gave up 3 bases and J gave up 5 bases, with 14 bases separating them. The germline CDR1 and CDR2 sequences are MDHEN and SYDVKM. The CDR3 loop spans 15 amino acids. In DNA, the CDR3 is TGTGCCAGCAGTTTTTTGGGGGGGTTCGATCAGCCCCAGCATTTT. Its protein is CASSFLGGFDQPQHF.